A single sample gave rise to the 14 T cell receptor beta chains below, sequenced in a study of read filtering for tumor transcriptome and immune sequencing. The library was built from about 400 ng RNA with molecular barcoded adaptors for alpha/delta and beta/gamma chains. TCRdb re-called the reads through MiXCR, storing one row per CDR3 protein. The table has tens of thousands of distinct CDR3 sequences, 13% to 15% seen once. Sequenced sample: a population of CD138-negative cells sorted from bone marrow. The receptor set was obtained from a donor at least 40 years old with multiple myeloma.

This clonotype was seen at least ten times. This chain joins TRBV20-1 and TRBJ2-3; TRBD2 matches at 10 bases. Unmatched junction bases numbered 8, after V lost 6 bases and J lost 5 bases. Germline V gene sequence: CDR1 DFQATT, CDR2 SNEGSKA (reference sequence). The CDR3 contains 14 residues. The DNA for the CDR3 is TGCAGTGCCTACCCAGCGGGAGGGGAAGATACGCAGTATTTT. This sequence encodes CSAYPAGGEDTQYF.

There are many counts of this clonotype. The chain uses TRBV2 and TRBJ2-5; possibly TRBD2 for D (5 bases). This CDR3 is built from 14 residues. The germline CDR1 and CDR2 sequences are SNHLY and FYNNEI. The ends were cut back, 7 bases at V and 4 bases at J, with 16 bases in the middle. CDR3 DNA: TGTGCCAGCACGGTCGTGGGAGTGGGAGAGACCCAGTACTTC. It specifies CASTVVGVGETQYF.

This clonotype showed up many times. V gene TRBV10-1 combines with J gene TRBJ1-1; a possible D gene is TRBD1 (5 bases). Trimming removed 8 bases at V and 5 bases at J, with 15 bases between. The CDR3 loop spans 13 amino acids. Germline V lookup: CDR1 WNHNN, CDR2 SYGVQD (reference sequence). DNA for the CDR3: TGCGCCAGCGGGGACCGGAGTTGTACTGAAGCTTTCTTT. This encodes CASGDRSCTEAFF.

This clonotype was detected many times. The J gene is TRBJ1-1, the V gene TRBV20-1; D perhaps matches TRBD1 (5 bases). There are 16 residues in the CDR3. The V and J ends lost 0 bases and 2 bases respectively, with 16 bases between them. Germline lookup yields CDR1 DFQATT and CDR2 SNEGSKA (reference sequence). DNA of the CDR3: TGCAGTGCTAGAGACTTAGACAGAGGAGGAAACACTGAAGCTTTCTTT. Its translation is CSARDLDRGGNTEAFF.

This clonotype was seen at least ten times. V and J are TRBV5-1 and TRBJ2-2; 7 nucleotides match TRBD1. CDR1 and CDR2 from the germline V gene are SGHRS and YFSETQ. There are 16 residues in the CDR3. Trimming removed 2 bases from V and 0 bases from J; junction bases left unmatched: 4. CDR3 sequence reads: CASSLPGTANTGELFF. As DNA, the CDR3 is TGCGCCAGCAGCTTACCCGGGACAGCGAACACCGGGGAGCTGTTTTTT.

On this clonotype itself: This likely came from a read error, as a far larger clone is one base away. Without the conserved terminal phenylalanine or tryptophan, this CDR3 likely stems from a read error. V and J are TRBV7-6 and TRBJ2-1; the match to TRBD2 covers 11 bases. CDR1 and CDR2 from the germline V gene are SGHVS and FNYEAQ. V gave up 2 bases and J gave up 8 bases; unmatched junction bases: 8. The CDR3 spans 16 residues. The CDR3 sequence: CASSLSTSGRVYEQFS. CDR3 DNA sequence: TGTGCCAGCAGCTTATCAACTAGCGGGAGAGTCTATGAGCAGTTCTCC.

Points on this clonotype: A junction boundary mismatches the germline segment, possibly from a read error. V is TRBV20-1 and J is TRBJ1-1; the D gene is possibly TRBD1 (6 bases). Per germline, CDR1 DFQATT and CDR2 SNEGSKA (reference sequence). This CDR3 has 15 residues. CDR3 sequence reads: CSAREGGSRAAEAFF. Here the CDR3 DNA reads TGCAGCGCTAGAGAAGGGGGTTCCCGCGCCGCTGAAGCTTTCTTT.

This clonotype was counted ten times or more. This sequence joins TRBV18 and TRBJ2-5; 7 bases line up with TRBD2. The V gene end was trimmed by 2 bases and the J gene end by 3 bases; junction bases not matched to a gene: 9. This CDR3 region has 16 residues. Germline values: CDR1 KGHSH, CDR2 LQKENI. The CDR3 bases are TGTGCCAGCTCACCATACGATTCAGCGGGAAAAGAGACCCAGTACTTC. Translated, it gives CASSPYDSAGKETQYF.

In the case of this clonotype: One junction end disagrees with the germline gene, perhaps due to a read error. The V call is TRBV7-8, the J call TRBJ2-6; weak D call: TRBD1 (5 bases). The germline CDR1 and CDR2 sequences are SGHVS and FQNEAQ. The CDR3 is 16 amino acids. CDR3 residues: CASSLAQSSGANVPTF. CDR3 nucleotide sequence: TGTGCCAGCAGCTTAGCGCAGAGCTCTGGGGCCAACGTCCCGACTTTC.

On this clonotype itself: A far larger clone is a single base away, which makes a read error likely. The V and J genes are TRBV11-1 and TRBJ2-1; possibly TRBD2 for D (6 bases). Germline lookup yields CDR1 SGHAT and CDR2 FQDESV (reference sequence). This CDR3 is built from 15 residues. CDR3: CASSLGTGVINGQFF. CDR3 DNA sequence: TGTGCCAGCAGCTTAGGTACGGGAGTAATAAATGGGCAGTTCTTC.

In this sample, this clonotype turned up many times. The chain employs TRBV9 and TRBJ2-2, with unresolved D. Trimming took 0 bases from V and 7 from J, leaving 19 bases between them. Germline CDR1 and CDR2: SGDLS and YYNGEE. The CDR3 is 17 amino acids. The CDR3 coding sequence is TGTGCCAGCAGCGTAGATCGACTCTCCCTTTGGGGCGGGGAGCTGTTTTTT. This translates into CASSVDRLSLWGGELFF.

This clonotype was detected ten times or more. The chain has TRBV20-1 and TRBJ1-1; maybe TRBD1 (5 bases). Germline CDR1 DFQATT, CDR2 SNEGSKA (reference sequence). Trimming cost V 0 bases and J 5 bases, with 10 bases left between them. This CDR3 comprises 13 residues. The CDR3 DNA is TGCAGTGCTAGAGATCGGGGGGGTACTGAAGCTTTCTTT. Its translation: CSARDRGGTEAFF.

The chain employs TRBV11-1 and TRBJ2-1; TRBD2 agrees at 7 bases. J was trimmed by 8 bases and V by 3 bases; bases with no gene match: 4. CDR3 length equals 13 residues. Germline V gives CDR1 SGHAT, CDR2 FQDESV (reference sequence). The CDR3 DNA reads TGTGCCAGCAGCTTCCCCACTAGCGATGAGCAGTTCTTC. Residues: CASSFPTSDEQFF.

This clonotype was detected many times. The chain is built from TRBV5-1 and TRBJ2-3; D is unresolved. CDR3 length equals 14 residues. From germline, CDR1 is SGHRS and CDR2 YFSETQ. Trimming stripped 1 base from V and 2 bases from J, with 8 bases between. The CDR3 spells CASSLFPDTDTQYF. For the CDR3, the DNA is TGCGCCAGCAGCTTGTTCCCGGACACAGATACGCAGTATTTT.